A single sample gave rise to the 28 T cell receptor beta chains below, sequenced in a study of T-cell reconstitution after alpha-beta-depleted transplantation in children. Using unique molecular identifiers, the investigators prepared the TCRbeta library. TCRdb used MiXCR to reprocess the PCR reads, holding one entry per CDR3 protein. The data show some 220,000 distinct CDR3 sequences, roughly a tenth seen once. The sequenced sample was PBMCs from the stem cell graft donor, obtained from the stem cell graft. The receptor source for this set is a human donor who donated a stem cell graft to a child with acute lymphoblastic leukemia.

V usage is TRBV5-1 and J usage is TRBJ2-1; perhaps TRBD2 as D (6 bases). This CDR3 has 17 residues. The germline V and J ends were trimmed by 4 bases and 6 bases, with 23 bases remaining between them. The V gene's germline CDR1 is SGHRS and CDR2 YFSETQ. CDR3 nucleotide sequence: TGCGCCAGCAGCACTTACCACCTAGTAGCGGATAGCAATGAGCAGTTCTTC. It codes for CASSTYHLVADSNEQFF.

There are many counts of this clonotype. The rearrangement uses TRBV27 and TRBJ1-5; TRBD1 agrees at 8 bases. J lost 4 bases, V lost 3 bases, and 5 bases had no gene match. The germline CDR1 and CDR2 sequences are MNHEY and SMNVEV (reference sequence). CDR3 length: 15 amino acids. CDR3: CASSLDRAINQPQHF. The CDR3 DNA reads as TGTGCCAGCAGTTTGGACAGGGCGATTAATCAGCCCCAGCATTTT.

A few counts support this clonotype. This chain joins TRBV5-1 and TRBJ2-3; 7 bases are shared with TRBD1. V was pared by 0 bases and J by 4 bases, with 5 bases of the junction left unmatched. Germline V gene lookup returns CDR1 SGHRS and CDR2 YFSETQ. The CDR3 spans 15 residues. The CDR3 DNA follows: TGCGCCAGCAGCTTGGCGCAGGGGGTCCCAGATACGCAGTATTTT. Translated: CASSLAQGVPDTQYF.

The V call is TRBV2, the J call TRBJ2-5, with D unclear. Germline values: CDR1 SNHLY, CDR2 FYNNEI. With 4 bases removed from V and 2 bases from J, the gap between germline ends came to 11 bases. This CDR3 spans 14 amino acids. CDR3 in amino acids: CASSVFRVQETQYF. Here the CDR3 DNA reads TGTGCCAGCAGTGTGTTTAGGGTACAAGAGACCCAGTACTTC.

This clonotype came up many times. The V and J genes are TRBV9 and TRBJ1-5; 10 bases line up with TRBD1. The J segment lost 6 bases and the V segment lost 3 bases, leaving 3 bases of the junction unmatched. The germline V gene has CDR1 SGDLS and CDR2 YYNGEE. The CDR3 runs 14 residues. The CDR3 nucleotides are TGTGCCAGCAGCGGCGGACAGGGGGGTCAGCCCCAGCATTTT. Translated: CASSGGQGGQPQHF.

This clonotype was counted only a few times. The V and J genes are TRBV27 and TRBJ1-5, with D possibly TRBD1 on 5 matching bases. The germline gives CDR1 MNHEY, CDR2 SMNVEV (reference sequence). The CDR3 contains 12 residues. V gave up 3 bases and J gave up 7 bases, with 7 bases separating them. The CDR3 DNA reads as TGTGCCAGCAGTTTCTCAGGGCAGCCCCAGCATTTT. This translates into CASSFSGQPQHF.

CDR3 sequence reads: CASSFEDTSSYEQYF. The CDR3, as DNA: TGTGCCAGCAGTTTTGAGGATACATCCTCCTACGAGCAGTACTTC. The rearrangement links TRBV12-3 or TRBV12-4 to TRBJ2-7; D not certain. V lost 3 bases and J lost 0, with 12 bases in between. The CDR3 consists of 15 residues.

CDR3 sequence (DNA): TGTGCCATCAGTGAGTCGCCAGTCAATCAGCCCCAGCATTTT. As protein: CAISESPVNQPQHF. The chain recombines TRBV10-3 with TRBJ1-5; D unclear. The CDR3 contains 14 residues. The V end was cut by 0 bases, the J end by 3 bases, with 6 bases between. From germline, CDR1 is ENHRY and CDR2 SYGVKD.

This rearrangement joins TRBV12-3 or TRBV12-4 to TRBJ2-3; 7 bases fit TRBD2. V dropped 3 bases and J dropped 3; count of bases not matched to a gene: 6. The CDR3 is made up of 15 amino acids. The CDR3 DNA sequence: TGTGCCAGCAGTTTTTTGGACGGGGGGACAGATACGCAGTATTTT. This sequence encodes CASSFLDGGTDTQYF.

The chain has TRBV20-1 and TRBJ2-1; D unresolved. This CDR3 has 16 amino acids. V was shortened by 0 bases and J by 0 bases, with 12 bases between the two germline ends. CDR1 is DFQATT, CDR2 SNEGSKA, per germline (reference sequence). This CDR3 reads CSARDPPASSYNEQFF. In nucleotides, the CDR3 is TGCAGTGCTAGAGATCCTCCGGCTAGCTCCTACAATGAGCAGTTCTTC.

The rearrangement joins TRBV5-1 to TRBJ1-1, with 7 bases lining up with TRBD1. The CDR3 extends over 16 amino acids. Germline V gene data show CDR1 as SGHRS and CDR2 as YFSETQ. With 5 bases clipped from V and 4 bases from J, the junction kept 14 bases outside the gene matches. CDR3 protein: CASSKGPTGTTTEAFF. Written as DNA, the CDR3 is TGCGCCAGCAGTAAGGGGCCGACAGGGACGACCACTGAAGCTTTCTTT.

This clonotype was observed a few times. This sequence joins TRBV7-2 and TRBJ2-7; possible D gene TRBD1, 5 bases. Germline lookup yields CDR1 SGHTA and CDR2 FQGNSA. V was pared by 7 bases and J by 3 bases, with 13 bases between. The CDR3 has 13 amino acids. DNA for the CDR3: TGTGCCAGCACCAGGACACCGTACTACGAGCAGTACTTC. This codes for CASTRTPYYEQYF. Combining the CDR3 with reference TRBV7-2 and TRBJ2-7 gives the whole variable domain GAGVSQSPSNKVTEKGKDVELRCDPISGHTALYWYRQSLGQGLEFLIYFQGNSAPDKSGLPSDRFSAERTGGSVSTLTIQRTQQEDSAVYLCASTRTPYYEQYFGPGTRLTVT.

The sample holds many counts of this clonotype. The chain carries TRBV20-1 and TRBJ2-5; TRBD2 matches 7 bases. The CDR3 length is 13 residues. J was trimmed by 4 bases and V by 5 bases; bases with no gene match: 7. CDR1 DFQATT and CDR2 SNEGSKA come from the germline V gene (reference sequence). The CDR3 coding sequence is TGCAGTGCTGAGGACGGGAGGTTAGAGACCCAGTACTTC. It encodes CSAEDGRLETQYF.

The V and J genes are TRBV7-8 and TRBJ2-7, with D possibly TRBD1 on 5 matching bases. Trimming removed 5 bases at V and 3 bases at J, with 20 bases between. Germline V gene sequence: CDR1 SGHVS, CDR2 FQNEAQ. This CDR3 has 16 amino acids. This CDR3 reads CASSTKTGERVYEQYF. The CDR3 DNA is TGTGCCAGCAGCACGAAAACAGGTGAACGGGTCTACGAGCAGTACTTC.

This clonotype was counted between two and nine times. J is TRBJ1-6 and V is TRBV5-4; unclear D gene. The V and J ends lost 4 bases and 0 bases respectively, with 8 bases between them. Germline V gene lookup returns CDR1 SGHNT and CDR2 YYREEE (reference sequence). The CDR3 covers 15 residues. CDR3 region: CASSPRSSYNSPLHF. As DNA, the CDR3 is TGTGCCAGCAGCCCCCGAAGCTCCTATAATTCACCCCTCCACTTT.

The sample holds many counts of this clonotype. The chain uses TRBV24-1 and TRBJ2-1, with 13 bases matching TRBD2. J gave up 16 bases and V 4 bases, and 6 bases lay outside the gene matches. Germline lookup yields CDR1 KGHDR and CDR2 SFDVKD. The CDR3 runs to 13 residues. This CDR3 is CATSETGTSGDFF. CDR3 DNA sequence: TGTGCCACCAGTGAAACCGGGACTAGCGGGGATTTCTTC.

The chain recombines TRBV12-3 or TRBV12-4 with TRBJ1-2; 10 bases are a match to TRBD1. V was pared by 6 bases and J by 8 bases, with 9 bases of the junction left unmatched. The CDR3 extends over 14 amino acids. The CDR3 DNA follows: TGTGCCAGCAGAAAGGGACAGGGGATACGGGGCTACACCTTC. Its translation: CASRKGQGIRGYTF.

This clonotype was picked up many times. The chain uses TRBV4-1 and TRBJ2-1; 7 nucleotides line up with TRBD1. The J segment lost 0 bases and the V segment lost 0 bases, leaving 5 bases of the junction unmatched. This CDR3 contains 17 residues. Germline CDR1 and CDR2: MGHRA and YSYEKL. The CDR3 nucleotides are TGCGCCAGCAGCCAAGATCCAGGGGGACACTCCTACAATGAGCAGTTCTTC. As protein: CASSQDPGGHSYNEQFF.

Remarks on this clonotype: A much larger clonotype is one base distant, so this may be a read error. The J gene is TRBJ1-2, the V gene TRBV6-2 or TRBV6-3, with no clear D. The length of the CDR3 is 14 residues. Germline V gene data show CDR1 as MNHEY and CDR2 as SVGEGT. V was trimmed by 3 bases and J by 5 bases, leaving 13 bases between them. The CDR3 protein is CASSYFGSRYGYTF. CDR3 DNA sequence: TGTGCCAGCAGTTATTTCGGGTCCAGGTATGGCTACACCTTC.

The chain has TRBV19 and TRBJ2-1; 7 positions match TRBD1. Trimming took 5 bases from V and 5 from J; bases not matched to a gene: 6. Per germline, CDR1 LNHDA and CDR2 SQIVND (reference sequence). This CDR3 comprises 14 residues. The CDR3 loop is CASSDWDRDNEQFF. DNA of the CDR3: TGTGCCAGTAGTGACTGGGACAGAGACAATGAGCAGTTCTTC.

The chain uses TRBV19 and TRBJ2-2; D unclear. The ends were cut back, 7 bases at V and 4 bases at J, with 13 bases in the middle. The CDR3 is 14 residues long. Germline V gene lookup returns CDR1 LNHDA and CDR2 SQIVND (reference sequence). The CDR3 protein is CASTTRGRTGELFF. The CDR3 nucleotides are TGTGCCAGTACGACCAGAGGCCGCACCGGGGAGCTGTTTTTT.

This clonotype was seen at least ten times. The chain combines TRBV6-5 with TRBJ2-6; D unresolved. The ends were cut back, 0 bases at V and 2 bases at J, with 2 bases in the middle. The CDR3 is 14 amino acids. The germline CDR1 and CDR2 sequences are MNHEY and SVGAGI. The CDR3 nucleotides read TGTGCCAGCAGTTACTCGACTGGGGCCAACGTCCTGACTTTC. Protein: CASSYSTGANVLTF.

The rearrangement uses TRBV10-3 and TRBJ1-2; the D is unclear. There are 13 residues in the CDR3. V lost 2 bases, J lost 3 bases, and 7 bases lay in between. Germline V lookup: CDR1 ENHRY, CDR2 SYGVKD. The CDR3 DNA reads as TGTGCCATCAGTGAGGTCGGATACTATGGCTACACCTTC. Translated, it gives CAISEVGYYGYTF.

The chain recombines TRBV20-1 with TRBJ2-3; 11 bases map to TRBD1. The CDR3 has 16 residues. V shed 4 bases, J shed 5 bases, and the junction held 11 bases outside the gene matches. Germline-derived CDR1 and CDR2 are DFQATT and SNEGSKA (reference sequence). The CDR3 coding sequence is TGCAGTGCTATCTGGAAGGACAGGGGGCCTCAAGATACGCAGTATTTT. Protein: CSAIWKDRGPQDTQYF.

This clonotype showed up many times. The rearrangement links TRBV20-1 to TRBJ2-2; D not certain. V lost 3 bases, J lost 3 bases, and 8 bases lay in between. Germline CDR1 DFQATT, CDR2 SNEGSKA (reference sequence). The CDR3 runs to 13 residues. The CDR3 nucleotides read TGCAGTGCTAGTCGGGCAGACACCGGGGAGCTGTTTTTT. This encodes CSASRADTGELFF.

J is TRBJ2-3 and V is TRBV6-1; 7 nucleotides match TRBD2. The CDR3 is 14 amino acids. Germline V CDR1 and CDR2: MNHNS, SASEGT. With 10 bases clipped from V and 2 bases from J, the junction kept 9 bases outside the gene matches. The CDR3 DNA is TGTGCCACCTCTTCTAGCGGTGACACAGATACGCAGTATTTT. This codes for CATSSSGDTDTQYF.

The chain uses TRBV15 and TRBJ2-3; D is possibly TRBD1 or TRBD2 (5 bases each). From germline, CDR1 is LNHNV and CDR2 YYDKDF (reference sequence). V was clipped by 5 bases and J by 2 bases, with 14 bases between them. The length of the CDR3 is 15 residues. The CDR3 nucleotides are TGTGCCACCAGCGTGTTGAACGGGGCCACAGATACGCAGTATTTT. Translating gives CATSVLNGATDTQYF.

This clonotype showed up just a few times. V is TRBV20-1 and J is TRBJ1-6; D is uncertain. This CDR3 has 17 residues. CDR1 and CDR2 (germline): DFQATT, SNEGSKA (reference sequence). V gave up 1 base and J gave up 9 bases, with 22 bases separating them. CDR3 residues: CSARVGSSMAFGSPLHF. The CDR3 nucleotides read TGCAGTGCTAGAGTCGGCAGTTCGATGGCGTTTGGTTCACCCCTCCACTTT.